The present T cell receptor (beta chain) was sequenced within a study of cytomegalovirus exposure and HLA in healthy donors. Turning to this clone: Its specificity is not known.

Study results and caveats: Indistinguishable V segments such as TRBV6-2 and TRBV6-3 were excluded. Prior analysis indicated that the majority of TCR beta V segments exhibited productivity approximately 90% or approximately 30% of the time. With further analysis later on, most CMV-associated TCR beta chains appeared HLA-restricted. Common viral pathogens were later found to be apparently linked to several of the most significant clusters.

V gave up 6 bases and J gave up 1 base; unmatched junction bases: 9. Germline lookup yields CDR1 MNHEY and CDR2 SVGAGI. The CDR3 sequence is 15 residues long. Amplification used 60 Vbeta primers and 13 Jbeta primers. Produced via immunoSEQ multiplex PCR; TCRdb's table is partial and in-frame only. The sample yields 100,000 to 150,000 clones, 80% seen once. The chain is built from TRBV6-5 and TRBJ2-7, with 7 bases matching TRBD1. Sequences were obtained from PBMCs. The TCR comes from a woman aged 40 to 50 in good health and CMV-seronegative. The CDR3: CASSRPGRGSYEQYF. CDR3 DNA: TGTGCCAGCAGCCGGCCGGGCAGGGGGTCCTACGAGCAGTACTTC.